The 26 T cell receptor beta chains below all came from one sample that was sequenced in a study of blood T cell repertoires in COVID-19. TCRdb's copy holds only in-frame clones and misses some; the assay was immunoSEQ multiplex PCR. The table includes 200,000 to 300,000 clones, roughly 83% detected once. The sample was peripheral blood. All receptors come from a man aged 80 or over with acute or convalescent COVID-19.

The chain couples TRBV18 to TRBJ2-6, with D possibly matching TRBD1 (6 bases). Germline loops: CDR1 KGHSH, CDR2 LQKENI. The ends were cut back, 2 bases at V and 5 bases at J, with 19 bases in the middle. The CDR3 loop spans 18 amino acids. CDR3 loop: CASSPLGAGQVRANVLTF. The CDR3, as DNA: TGTGCCAGCTCACCATTGGGGGCAGGTCAAGTGAGGGCCAACGTCCTGACTTTC.

This sequence joins TRBV3-1 (or the pseudogene TRBV3-2) and TRBJ1-2; TRBD1 aligns across 10 bases. The CDR3 consists of 14 residues. V lost 4 bases, J lost 4 bases, and 3 bases stayed unmatched. Germline V gene sequence: CDR1 LGHDT, CDR2 YNNKEL (reference sequence). The CDR3 bases are TGTGCCAGCAGCCGGACAGGGGGTATCTATGGCTACACCTTC. It translates to CASSRTGGIYGYTF.

The CDR3 region has the DNA TGTGCCAGTGAGGGGGTTGCTGGGTACGAGCAGTACTTC. Translated, it gives CASEGVAGYEQYF. The chain combines TRBV28 with TRBJ2-7; a possible D gene is TRBD1 (6 bases). V lost 9 bases and J lost 4, with 16 bases in between. The CDR3 spans 13 residues. CDR1 MDHEN and CDR2 SYDVKM come from the germline V gene.

The chain has TRBV7-8 and TRBJ2-7, with D maybe TRBD2 (5 bases). V lost 0 bases, J lost 4 bases, and 19 bases lay in between. This CDR3 comprises 17 residues. The germline V gene has CDR1 SGHVS and CDR2 FQNEAQ. Written as DNA, the CDR3 is TGTGCCAGCAGCTTAGCGAGATCGACCGCAGCGGAGTACGAGCAGTACTTC. Translation: CASSLARSTAAEYEQYF. Looking up the rest from reference TRBV7-8 and TRBJ2-7 gives the full variable domain: GAGVSQSPRYKVAKRGQDVALRCDPISGHVSLFWYQQALGQGPEFLTYFQNEAQLDKSGLPSDRFFAERPEGSVSTLKIQRTQQEDSAVYLCASSLARSTAAEYEQYFGPGTRLTVT.

J is TRBJ1-1 and V is TRBV19; TRBD1 matches 9 bases. With V trimmed by 5 bases and J by 11 bases, 12 bases remained unmatched. The CDR3 consists of 14 residues. CDR1 and CDR2 from the germline V gene are LNHDA and SQIVND (reference sequence). The CDR3 is CASSDTGGSKGAFF. The CDR3 nucleotides read TGTGCCAGTAGTGATACAGGGGGCTCCAAGGGGGCTTTCTTT.

The V call is TRBV5-1, the J call TRBJ1-1; maybe TRBD1 (6 bases). CDR1 is SGHRS, CDR2 YFSETQ, per germline. V lost 5 bases to trimming and J lost 1 base, with 9 bases between them. The CDR3 extends over 13 amino acids. CDR3 loop: CASRGAWNTEAFF. DNA for the CDR3: TGCGCCAGCAGGGGGGCTTGGAACACTGAAGCTTTCTTT. Variable domain in full (rest from reference TRBV5-1 and TRBJ1-1): KAGVTQTPRYLIKTRGQQVTLSCSPISGHRSVSWYQQTPGQGLQFLFEYFSETQRNKGNFPGRFSGRQFSNSRSEMNVSTLELGDSALYLCASRGAWNTEAFFGQGTRLTVV.

The V call is TRBV28, the J call TRBJ1-1, with TRBD1 matching over 9 bases. V gave up 3 bases and J gave up 3 bases; unmatched junction bases: 5. The V gene's germline CDR1 is MDHEN and CDR2 SYDVKM. The CDR3 is 15 residues long. The DNA of the CDR3 is TGTGCCAGCAGTTTTCCCGGGACAGGGTACACTGAAGCTTTCTTT. Translated: CASSFPGTGYTEAFF.

V gene TRBV6-5 combines with J gene TRBJ2-7, with D tentatively TRBD1 (5 bases). V shed 0 bases and J shed 6 bases, with 15 bases lying between them. Germline V lookup: CDR1 MNHEY, CDR2 SVGAGI. The CDR3 totals 15 residues. The CDR3 nucleotides read TGTGCCAGCAGTTACTCTATCAGGGCCCCCCTCGAGCAGTACTTC. It yields the protein CASSYSIRAPLEQYF.

The chain recombines TRBV5-1 with TRBJ2-3; D is unresolved. V was pared by 4 bases and J by 4 bases, with 7 bases between. The CDR3 is 12 amino acids. Germline V lookup: CDR1 SGHRS, CDR2 YFSETQ. Written as DNA, the CDR3 is TGCGCCAGCAGCAACAACGCAGATACGCAGTATTTT. It encodes CASSNNADTQYF.

V usage is TRBV7-8 and J usage is TRBJ2-7; 7 bases are a match to TRBD2. V shed 4 bases, J shed 0 bases, and the junction held 6 bases outside the gene matches. This CDR3 comprises 15 residues. From germline, CDR1 is SGHVS and CDR2 FQNEAQ. The CDR3 protein is CASSSASGRSYEQYF. The CDR3 nucleotides read TGTGCCAGCAGCTCAGCTAGCGGCCGCTCCTACGAGCAGTACTTC. The complete variable domain, with remaining parts taken from reference TRBV7-8 and TRBJ2-7, reads GAGVSQSPRYKVAKRGQDVALRCDPISGHVSLFWYQQALGQGPEFLTYFQNEAQLDKSGLPSDRFFAERPEGSVSTLKIQRTQQEDSAVYLCASSSASGRSYEQYFGPGTRLTVT.

This chain links TRBV5-4 with TRBJ1-3; TRBD1 matches at 8 bases. Germline CDR1 is SGHNT and CDR2 is YYREEE (reference sequence). V dropped 4 bases and J dropped 0; count of bases not matched to a gene: 6. The CDR3 sequence is 16 residues long. Here the CDR3 DNA reads TGTGCCAGCAGCGCGGACAGGGTGGGCTCTGGAAACACCATATATTTT. Residues: CASSADRVGSGNTIYF.

The CDR3 DNA reads as TGTGCCTGGGTAAGGGACAGGGGGAACACTGAAGCTTTCTTT. Translation gives CAWVRDRGNTEAFF. The rearrangement joins TRBV30 to TRBJ1-1; TRBD1 matches 10 bases. V was clipped by 5 bases and J by 1 base; unmatched bases: 4. Germline CDR1 reads GTSNPN; CDR2 reads SVGIG (reference sequence). This CDR3 contains 14 residues.

The chain joins TRBV4-2 to TRBJ2-7; maybe TRBD2 (5 bases). Trimming stripped 1 base from V and 4 bases from J, with 14 bases between. CDR3 length equals 15 residues. Germline CDR1 is LGHNA and CDR2 is YNFKEQ. The CDR3 DNA is TGTGCCAGCAGCCAAGCGGGGAGCGCCCTTTACGAGCAGTACTTC. This gives the protein CASSQAGSALYEQYF.

V gene TRBV3-1 (or the pseudogene TRBV3-2) combines with J gene TRBJ2-7; perhaps TRBD2 as D (6 bases). V dropped 7 bases and J dropped 7 bases, with 14 bases sitting between them. CDR3 length: 12 amino acids. From germline, CDR1 is LGHDT and CDR2 YNNKEL (reference sequence). For the CDR3, the DNA is TGTGCCAGCACCCGCGGGGCAGGGGAGCAGTACTTC. Translated: CASTRGAGEQYF.

This chain links TRBV6-5 with TRBJ1-2; D is possibly TRBD1 (6 bases). This CDR3 comprises 15 residues. Trimming shortened V by 6 bases and J by 5 bases, and 19 bases separated the two germline ends. Per the germline V gene, CDR1 is MNHEY and CDR2 is SVGAGI. CDR3 sequence (DNA): TGTGCCAGCAGGTTCCGGGACACCTTCGGGTATGGCTACACCTTC. Protein product: CASRFRDTFGYGYTF.

This clone was counted a few times. The V and J genes are TRBV10-3 and TRBJ2-7; 9 bases are a match to TRBD2. The CDR3 is made up of 14 amino acids. After removal of 11 bases from V and 3 bases from J, the junction contained 11 bases not matched to a gene. The germline gives CDR1 ENHRY, CDR2 SYGVKD. CDR3 sequence (DNA): TGTGCCGCGGGAGATAGCGGGGGTAACTACGAGCAGTACTTC. This sequence encodes CAAGDSGGNYEQYF.

This CDR3 is CASSVGLAGTYEQYF. The CDR3, as DNA: TGTGCCAGCAGCGTAGGACTAGCGGGAACCTACGAGCAGTACTTC. The V call is TRBV7-2, the J call TRBJ2-7, with TRBD2 identical over 12 bases. The CDR3 is 15 residues long. The V gene end was trimmed by 5 bases and the J gene end by 2 bases; junction bases not matched to a gene: 4. Germline loops: CDR1 SGHTA, CDR2 FQGNSA.

The chain joins TRBV18 to TRBJ1-2, with D unclear. The CDR3 is 13 amino acids. With 2 bases removed from V and 4 bases from J, the gap between germline ends came to 8 bases. Germline V gives CDR1 KGHSH, CDR2 LQKENI. CDR3 sequence: CASSPGRAYGYTF. The CDR3 bases are TGTGCCAGCTCACCAGGGAGGGCCTATGGCTACACCTTC. The complete variable domain, with remaining parts taken from reference TRBV18 and TRBJ1-2, reads NAGVMQNPRHLVRRRGQEARLRCSPMKGHSHVYWYRQLPEEGLKFMVYLQKENIIDESGMPKERFSAEFPKEGPSILRIQQVVRGDSAAYFCASSPGRAYGYTFGSGTRLTVV.

In this sample, this clone turned up once. The gene calls are TRBV28 and TRBJ2-2, with 9 bases lining up with TRBD2. This CDR3 is 15 amino acids long. In germline, CDR1 is MDHEN, CDR2 SYDVKM. V gave up 6 bases and J gave up 5 bases; unmatched junction bases: 7. This CDR3 reads CASSRRAGGTGELFF. Here the CDR3 DNA reads TGTGCCAGCAGCCGTAGGGCGGGAGGGACCGGGGAGCTGTTTTTT.

The chain recombines TRBV20-1 with TRBJ2-7, with D perhaps TRBD1 (7 bases). Germline lookup yields CDR1 DFQATT and CDR2 SNEGSKA (reference sequence). Trimming pared 5 bases from V and 9 bases from J, leaving 11 bases between. The CDR3 is 10 amino acids. DNA for the CDR3: TGCAGTGCTGGGAGGACAGGGCAGTACTTC. Protein product: CSAGRTGQYF.

The V call is TRBV3-1 (or the pseudogene TRBV3-2), the J call TRBJ1-3, with 7 bases identical to TRBD1. V lost 0 bases to trimming and J lost 4 bases; unmatched junction nucleotides: 6. CDR3 size: 16 residues. Germline CDR1 is LGHDT and CDR2 is YNNKEL (reference sequence). The CDR3 DNA is TGTGCCAGCAGCCAAGATAGGCAGGGGGTCGGAAACACCATATATTTT. It is translated as CASSQDRQGVGNTIYF.

The J gene is TRBJ2-1, the V gene TRBV7-8, with no clear D. CDR3 length equals 15 residues. The V and J ends lost 4 bases and 0 bases respectively, with 10 bases between them. Per the germline V gene, CDR1 is SGHVS and CDR2 is FQNEAQ. The CDR3 loop is CASSSSSASYNEQFF. The CDR3 DNA sequence: TGTGCCAGCAGCTCTTCTAGTGCCTCCTACAATGAGCAGTTCTTC.

V and J are TRBV5-1 and TRBJ2-7; 12 nucleotides agree with TRBD1. CDR3 length equals 15 residues. The germline gives CDR1 SGHRS, CDR2 YFSETQ. With V trimmed by 1 base and J by 5 bases, 4 bases remained unmatched. In DNA form, the CDR3 reads TGCGCCAGCAGCTTGAAGGGACAGGGGGCAGACGAGCAGTACTTC. Translating it yields CASSLKGQGADEQYF.

V usage is TRBV6-6 and J usage is TRBJ2-7; 11 nucleotides align to TRBD1. Germline V gene data show CDR1 as MNHNY and CDR2 as SVGAGI (reference sequence). This CDR3 comprises 16 residues. The V segment lost 6 bases and the J segment 0 bases; nucleotides outside the gene matches: 7. CDR3 sequence reads: CASRYRDRGASYEQYF. In nucleotides, the CDR3 is TGTGCCAGCAGGTATCGGGACAGGGGGGCCTCCTACGAGCAGTACTTC.

This sequence joins TRBV27 and TRBJ2-2, with 7 bases identical to TRBD2. CDR1 and CDR2 (germline): MNHEY, SMNVEV (reference sequence). The CDR3 has 15 amino acids. Trimming removed 5 bases from V and 3 bases from J; junction bases left unmatched: 6. The CDR3 nucleotides read TGTGCCAGCAGTACCGGGACTACCTACACCGGGGAGCTGTTTTTT. This encodes CASSTGTTYTGELFF.

The chain recombines TRBV6-5 with TRBJ1-2, with 7 nucleotides matching TRBD1. V lost 8 bases and J lost 2; bases outside the gene matches: 14. The CDR3 is 16 residues long. The germline CDR1 and CDR2 sequences are MNHEY and SVGAGI. The CDR3 DNA is TGTGCCAGCGGTTGGGACAGCCAAATAAAAAACTATGGCTACACCTTC. Its protein product is CASGWDSQIKNYGYTF.